Below, 10 T cell receptor beta chains from the same sample are listed, as sequenced in a study of cytomegalovirus exposure and HLA in healthy donors. Clones were read by immunoSEQ multiplex PCR, and TCRdb kept only the in-frame ones, dropping some. The sample includes a few hundred thousand clones, 88% seen only once; the top ten take 0.92%. Sequencing was carried out using PBMCs. Every receptor here comes from a woman aged 18-29 years in good health and CMV-seronegative.

The chain links TRBV14 to TRBJ1-1; 9 nucleotides match TRBD1. V trimming: 2 bases; J trimming: 6 bases; junction bases outside the gene matches: 4. Germline CDR1 SGHDN, CDR2 FVKESK. The CDR3 runs 14 residues. This CDR3 is CASSQRDRVAEAFF. CDR3 bases: TGTGCCAGCAGCCAAAGGGACAGGGTCGCTGAAGCTTTCTTT.

The chain uses TRBV19 and TRBJ1-4; unclear D gene. V was pared by 3 bases and J by 6 bases, with 8 bases between. The CDR3 consists of 13 residues. The germline gives CDR1 LNHDA, CDR2 SQIVND (reference sequence). The chain's CDR3 is CASSMLRDEKLFF. CDR3 DNA: TGTGCCAGTAGTATGTTGCGGGATGAAAAACTGTTTTTT.

V usage is TRBV28 and J usage is TRBJ2-1; 12 nucleotides line up with TRBD2. Losses at the gene ends were 4 bases for V and 4 bases for J; bases not matched to a gene: 11. CDR1 is MDHEN, CDR2 SYDVKM, per germline. CDR3 size: 18 residues. Written as DNA, the CDR3 is TGTGCCAGCAGTTCGACCGTTACTAGCGGGAGGACGTACAATGAGCAGTTCTTC. Its translation: CASSSTVTSGRTYNEQFF.

The CDR3 region is CASSTSGSSYEQYF. CDR3 coding DNA: TGCGCCAGCAGCACTAGCGGGAGCTCCTACGAGCAGTACTTC. This chain uses TRBV10-2 with TRBJ2-7; 11 nucleotides agree with TRBD2. The CDR3 extends over 14 amino acids. After removal of 6 bases from V and 0 bases from J, the junction contained 1 base not matched to a gene. The germline gives CDR1 WSHSY, CDR2 SAAADI.

The gene calls are TRBV14 and TRBJ2-6, with 9 bases that match TRBD1. The CDR3 covers 17 residues. The ends lost 4 bases at V and 1 base at J; junction bases unmatched: 5. Germline V lookup: CDR1 SGHDN, CDR2 FVKESK. CDR3 DNA: TGTGCCAGCAGCCCGAGGACAGGGGTGTCTGGGGCCAACGTCCTGACTTTC. It encodes CASSPRTGVSGANVLTF.

A note on this clone: One end of the junction varies from germline; a read error may be responsible. This chain joins TRBV5-1 and TRBJ2-1, with 8 bases aligning to TRBD2. Germline CDR1 and CDR2: SGHRS and YFSETQ. CDR3 length: 15 residues. The CDR3 DNA reads TGCGCCAGCAGTTTGGACCGGGTCACGGGGGGGGAGCAGTTCTTC. Protein: CASSLDRVTGGEQFF. The full variable domain, its missing parts supplied by reference TRBV5-1 and TRBJ2-1, is KAGVTQTPRYLIKTRGQQVTLSCSPISGHRSVSWYQQTPGQGLQFLFEYFSETQRNKGNFPGRFSGRQFSNSRSEMNVSTLELGDSALYLCASSLDRVTGGEQFFGPGTRLTVL.

V and J are TRBV2 and TRBJ2-5; the match to TRBD2 covers 10 bases. The germline V gene encodes CDR1 SNHLY and CDR2 FYNNEI. The V and J ends lost 2 bases and 9 bases, in that order; junction bases with no gene match: 6. The CDR3 runs 14 residues. The CDR3 loop reads CASSETSGTGAQYF. Here the CDR3 DNA reads TGTGCCAGCAGTGAAACTAGCGGGACGGGGGCCCAGTACTTC.

The V gene is TRBV2, the J gene TRBJ2-7, with TRBD2 as a possible D gene (5 bases). Trimming took off 6 bases at V and 5 bases at J, with 11 bases between the two ends. CDR1 and CDR2 from the germline V gene are SNHLY and FYNNEI. CDR3 size: 12 residues. The CDR3 reads CASRGSVNEQYF. CDR3 coding DNA: TGTGCCAGCAGGGGGAGCGTTAACGAGCAGTACTTC.

The V and J genes are TRBV11-2 and TRBJ2-5, with D unclear. Germline V gives CDR1 SGHAT, CDR2 FQNNGV. This CDR3 region has 14 residues. The V gene lost 5 bases and the J gene lost 5 bases, with 15 bases spanning the gap. CDR3 in amino acids: CASSPRARVETQYF. In DNA form, the CDR3 reads TGTGCCAGCAGCCCTAGAGCCCGGGTGGAGACCCAGTACTTC.

The chain recombines TRBV5-1 with TRBJ2-7; D gene ambiguous. CDR1 is SGHRS, CDR2 YFSETQ, per germline. V lost 2 bases, J lost 1 base, and 7 bases lay in between. There are 13 residues in the CDR3. The CDR3 loop reads CASSFGGSYEQYF. The DNA for the CDR3 is TGCGCCAGCAGCTTCGGCGGATCCTACGAGCAGTACTTC.